The entry that follows covers one T cell receptor beta chain sequence. Its antigen is as yet unknown. TCRdb used MiXCR to reprocess the reads, holding one entry per CDR3 protein. This sample has 40,000 to 55,000 distinct CDR3 sequences; 15% to 25% occur once, and the top ten carry about 25%. The record originates from a study of T cell repertoires in cytomegalovirus infection. Study-wide results and limits: It was HLA-C-restricted CMV-specific TCR beta clonotypes that dominated the response ex vivo.

The length of the CDR3 is 13 residues. CDR1 SEHNR and CDR2 FQNEAQ come from the germline V gene (reference sequence). The V and J ends lost 8 bases and 3 bases respectively, with 11 bases between them. The chain is built from TRBV7-9 and TRBJ1-5; D unclear. The sequence was collected from a human donor in good health (CMV status not recorded). Some clones in this sample may be carry-over from other donors' samples. The sequences come from CD8+ T cells from cultured PBMCs, collected from culture after CMV antigen stimulation. The CDR3: CASARSFNQPQHF. The CDR3 DNA follows: TGTGCCAGCGCAAGATCCTTCAATCAGCCCCAGCATTTT.